One sample yielded the 11 T cell receptor beta chains listed below, sequenced in a study of T cells in Graves' hyperthyroidism and ophthalmopathy. Researchers amplified the TCR beta CDR3 regions from RNA transcripts. The HTBI set primed first-round TCR CDR3 RT-PCR. Each CDR3 protein gets one entry after TCRdb re-called the multiplex PCR reads with MiXCR. This sample has a few hundred thousand distinct CDR3 sequences, with approximately 14% found just once. Sequencing was done on a sample of blood. These receptors were collected from a woman under 30 with Graves' hyperthyroidism that later progressed to Graves' ophthalmopathy.

Ten or more counts support this clonotype. The V and J genes are TRBV3-1 and TRBJ2-1; 11 bases line up with TRBD2. CDR1 LGHDT and CDR2 YNNKEL come from the germline V gene (reference sequence). The CDR3 covers 15 residues. J was trimmed by 9 bases and V by 3 bases; bases with no gene match: 7. The CDR3 here is CASSQVAGGIVEQFF. CDR3 DNA: TGTGCCAGCAGCCAGGTAGCGGGAGGGATTGTTGAGCAGTTCTTC.

This clonotype has ten or more counts. The CDR3 is CASSSLWAAELAKNIQYF. CDR3 sequence (DNA): TGTGCCAGCAGCTCCCTGTGGGCAGCCGAACTAGCCAAAAACATTCAGTACTTC. V gene TRBV11-2 combines with J gene TRBJ2-4, with D uncertain. The germline V gene has CDR1 SGHAT and CDR2 FQNNGV. The CDR3 is 18 amino acids. V was clipped by 4 bases and J by 0 bases, with 19 bases between them.

The table lists this clonotype with a few counts. This chain links TRBV6-1 with TRBJ1-6; 7 bases line up with TRBD1. The CDR3 runs 14 residues. CDR1 MNHNS and CDR2 SASEGT come from the germline V gene. After removal of 5 bases from V and 7 bases from J, the junction contained 5 bases not matched to a gene. The CDR3 DNA follows: TGTGCCAGCAGTACCGGGACAGACAATTCACCCCTCCACTTT. Its translation is CASSTGTDNSPLHF.

This clonotype showed up just a few times. The chain recombines TRBV10-3 with TRBJ2-6; 10 nucleotides match TRBD1. The germline gives CDR1 ENHRY, CDR2 SYGVKD. V dropped 8 bases and J dropped 0; count of bases not matched to a gene: 4. The CDR3 contains 16 residues. The CDR3: CAIRDRGGSGANVLTF. CDR3 sequence (DNA): TGTGCCATCCGGGACAGGGGAGGCTCTGGGGCCAACGTCCTGACTTTC.

The sample holds many counts of this clonotype. The chain uses TRBV10-3 and TRBJ2-1; 13 nucleotides line up with TRBD2. Germline CDR1 and CDR2: ENHRY and SYGVKD. Trimming at V came to 3 bases and at J to 7 bases, leaving 6 bases not matched to a gene. The CDR3 is 16 residues long. The DNA for the CDR3 is TGTGCCATCAGTGATCGACTAGCGGGAGGTCCAAATGAGCAGTTCTTC. It translates to CAISDRLAGGPNEQFF.

The chain recombines TRBV3-1 with TRBJ1-2; TRBD1 might be the D (5 bases). The CDR3 covers 13 residues. CDR1 and CDR2 from the germline V gene are LGHDT and YNNKEL (reference sequence). V was clipped by 1 base and J by 6 bases, with 9 bases between them. Here the CDR3 reads CASSQGGVHGYTF. The CDR3 bases are TGTGCCAGCAGCCAAGGGGGCGTCCATGGCTACACCTTC.

This clonotype was picked up many times. V gene TRBV2 combines with J gene TRBJ2-2; maybe TRBD2 (5 bases). The V gene's germline CDR1 is SNHLY and CDR2 FYNNEI. This CDR3 has 13 amino acids. Between the trimmed V and J ends, which lost 7 bases and 2 bases, there was a span of 8 bases. CDR3 coding DNA: TGTGCCAGCAACGGGATCAACACCGGGGAGCTGTTTTTT. Translation gives CASNGINTGELFF.

The table lists this clonotype with many counts. The chain has TRBV5-1 and TRBJ2-1; TRBD1 might be the D (6 bases). Germline assignment: CDR1 SGHRS and CDR2 YFSETQ. This CDR3 spans 15 amino acids. Trimming cost V 4 bases and J 0 bases, with 11 bases left between them. CDR3 residues: CASSVTGSSYNEQFF. The CDR3 DNA follows: TGCGCCAGCAGCGTGACAGGCAGCTCCTACAATGAGCAGTTCTTC.

This clonotype has at least ten counts. The V call is TRBV28, the J call TRBJ2-3, with 10 bases lining up with TRBD1. From germline, CDR1 is MDHEN and CDR2 SYDVKM. The CDR3 is 16 residues long. V was clipped by 8 bases and J by 2 bases; unmatched bases: 10. In DNA, the CDR3 is TGTGCCAGCGGACCGGGACAGGGGTCCGCCACAGATACGCAGTATTTT. Its protein is CASGPGQGSATDTQYF.

In this sample, this clonotype turned up many times. This chain joins TRBV20-1 and TRBJ1-2; D call uncertain. Germline V gene data show CDR1 as DFQATT and CDR2 as SNEGSKA (reference sequence). V lost 0 bases and J lost 8, with 10 bases in between. CDR3 length: 12 amino acids. CDR3 DNA sequence: TGCAGTGCTAGAGAGGGGATGGAGGGCTACACCTTC. Its translation is CSAREGMEGYTF.

This clonotype was detected ten times or more. V gene TRBV5-5 combines with J gene TRBJ2-1; 7 bases fit TRBD1. The CDR3 totals 14 residues. V dropped 0 bases and J dropped 5; count of bases not matched to a gene: 2. The germline V gene has CDR1 SGHKS and CDR2 YYEKEE (reference sequence). The CDR3 region is CASSLAGTDNEQFF. The CDR3, as DNA: TGTGCCAGCAGCTTGGCGGGGACAGACAATGAGCAGTTCTTC.